This paragraph covers one T cell receptor (beta chain) sequence. TCRdb keeps only in-frame clones here, not all; method: immunoSEQ multiplex PCR. Of more than 200,000 clones detected, roughly three quarters appear once; the ten largest clones hold around 3.6%. This sample stems from a study of blood T cell repertoires in COVID-19. Trimming stripped 9 bases from V and 4 bases from J, with 16 bases between. The CDR3 covers 13 residues. The germline V gene encodes CDR1 SGHRS and CDR2 YFSETQ. The sample was peripheral blood. This chain uses TRBV5-1 with TRBJ1-2, with D possibly being TRBD1 (6 bases). This receptor was identified in a middle-aged woman with active or convalescent COVID-19. Here the CDR3 DNA reads TGCGCCAACCCCAAGAGGACAGCCTATGGCTACACCTTC. Translation gives CANPKRTAYGYTF.